The rows below give T cell receptor beta chains drawn from one sample of a study of OX40 agonist ivuxolimab in advanced cancers. Only in-frame clones appear in the TCRdb table, and some are missing; sequencing was by immunoSEQ multiplex PCR. This sample has about 39,000 clones; about 94% occur once, and the top ten carry roughly a fifth. The sequencing used CD4+ or CD8+ T cells sorted from blood, collected in a trial of the OX40 agonist ivuxolimab. The source of these receptors is an adult with an advanced solid tumor such as melanoma, head and neck, liver or kidney cancer. The CDR3 runs from the conserved cysteine through the conserved F or W. The D gene is left open where the match is weak.

d_call v_call cdr3_length cdr3_aa
NA TRBV19 13 CASSMGAYNEQFF
NA TRBV27 18 CASSPRGAKGGGEGTQYF
NA TRBV29-1 16 CSVVGQGGAGANVLTF
TRBD2 TRBV30 15 CAWTPLAGSYNEQFF
TRBD1 TRBV2 13 CAIVGQGAREQYF
TRBD2 TRBV5-4 15 CASSTGLAGLHEQYF
NA TRBV27 15 CATRGFGLLYNEQFF
NA TRBV28 14 CASSFLVGAYEQYF
NA TRBV6-5 13 CASSPREYQPQHF
NA TRBV6-5 11 CASRQTYEQYF
NA TRBV5-8 13 CASSLVQGYEQYF
NA TRBV7-6 15 CASSLEGGSSYEQYF
NA TRBV19 13 CASRESPYNEQFF
NA TRBV20-1 11 CSAFDTDGYTF
NA TRBV6-5 11 CASSLEETQYF
NA TRBV7-3 15 CASSMGYRSQETQYF
NA TRBV5-6 14 CASSFSRENTEAFF
NA TRBV13 12 CASRSLGDEQFF
TRBD1 TRBV7-9 16 CASSGETGANTGELFF
NA TRBV7-2 15 CASSSVPNSYNEQFF
NA TRBV27 13 CASSLATSLEQYF
NA TRBV11-3 15 CASSQEVGGTYEQYF
TRBD1 TRBV28 14 CASSLLGQEGEQFF
TRBD1 TRBV28 14 CASSIDRGWEKLFF
NA TRBV12-5 13 CASGLDPWGGYTF
NA TRBV20-1 11 CSASGTHEQYF
TRBD1 TRBV30 14 CAWSRQGFQETQYF
NA TRBV28 15 CASKKETLPSVEQYF
TRBD1 TRBV19 14 CASNPGGFDGELFF
TRBD2 TRBV28 15 CASSLLADSYNEQFF
NA TRBV29-1 11 CSVDRDSEQFF
NA TRBV4-1 14 CASSFDSTNEKLFF
NA TRBV6-4 14 CASSEGSGANVLTF
TRBD2 TRBV2 14 CASSYGTTSYEQYF
TRBD1 TRBV11-3 15 CASSLGQGRQETQYF
NA TRBV29-1 12 CSVEGGAHEQYF